Listed below are T cell receptor beta chains from one sample, sequenced in a study of T-cell memory formation after mild COVID-19. One entry per CDR3 protein results from TCRdb running MiXCR on the 5' RACE reads. The sample contains about 35,000 distinct CDR3 sequences, over 20% of which appear only once. Sequenced: PBMCs or a T cell subset sorted from them (not recorded which). The receptors derive from an adult who had mild COVID-19 (a few samples of this study predate the infection). Cell type and time point are not known. Both conserved end residues are part of each CDR3. The order of the fields is CDR3 length, V gene, D gene, CDR3 protein. A D gene is named only where the DNA matches it firmly.

>15|TRBV29-1|TRBD1
CSVARDRGINEKLFF
>11|TRBV12-3/TRBV12-4|-
CASSLSSEQYF
>16|TRBV7-9|-
CASSAPRWDSTDTQYF
>14|TRBV20-1|-
CSARVRPSNQPQHF
>12|TRBV6-6|-
CASSYLNSPLHF
>12|TRBV7-2|-
CASSLMKAQLFF
>13|TRBV19|-
CASSIPGINTQYF
>14|TRBV18|-
CASSPALAGSPLHF
>12|TRBV10-3|TRBD1
CAISEGTGEQFF
>12|TRBV18|-
CASSPLGYEQYF
>14|TRBV7-9|-
CASSAGRFEGEQFF
>17|TRBV7-8|TRBD2
CASSTRPQAGGRDTQYF
>14|TRBV24-1|-
CATSGPSGTGELFF
>14|TRBV20-1|-
CSARSAGHSYEQYF